This TCR beta chain derives from a study of T cells in localized non-small cell lung cancer. In germline, CDR1 is SQVTM, CDR2 ANQGSEA. This CDR3 comprises 13 residues. The V and J ends lost 3 bases and 4 bases respectively, with 12 bases between them. Study findings and constraints: Heterogeneity cannot be ruled out, as sequencing used one tumor region only.

As concerns this clone: What it binds is unknown.

This table comes from immunoSEQ multiplex PCR, and its TCRdb copy is limited to in-frame clones, with some not included. The repertoire holds about 28,000 clones, approximately 90% seen once, with 2.8% in the top ten. This receptor was obtained from a woman aged 18-49 years with stage I lung adenocarcinoma. Sequencing was performed on peripheral blood, taken before any cancer treatment. The rearrangement links TRBV29-1 to TRBJ2-5; D ambiguous. CDR3 bases: TGCAGCGTTGATTTACCGGCCGGAGAGACCCAGTACTTC. Its protein product is CSVDLPAGETQYF.